The 8 T cell receptor beta chains in this list originate from one sample, sequenced in a study of T cells in tumors after PD-1 blockade. Time point indicated: first of two post-therapy site-matched biopsies roughly 2 months apart. Assay: immunoSEQ multiplex PCR; the TCRdb copy retains only in-frame clones and omits some. The repertoire holds a few thousand clones, roughly 78% seen once, with about a sixth in the top ten. Source: tumor tissue, taken after anti-PD-1 treatment. All receptors come from a human donor with basal cell carcinoma.

This rearrangement joins TRBV28 to TRBJ2-7; tentative D call: TRBD2 (7 bases). CDR1 and CDR2 from the germline V gene are MDHEN and SYDVKM. V was trimmed by 6 bases and J by 4 bases, leaving 13 bases between them. The CDR3 has 13 residues. The CDR3 DNA sequence: TGTGCCAGCAGCACGGGGGGCCGTTACGAGCAGTACTTC. It encodes CASSTGGRYEQYF.

CDR3 nucleotides: TGTGCCAGCAGTTTACAGGGCGGGACTAGCGGGGGGGAGCGGAATACGCAGTATTTT. It codes for CASSLQGGTSGGERNTQYF. The chain joins TRBV28 to TRBJ2-3; TRBD2 aligns across 16 bases. V lost 2 bases to trimming and J lost 7 bases; unmatched junction nucleotides: 12. Germline V gene sequence: CDR1 MDHEN, CDR2 SYDVKM. CDR3 length: 19 amino acids.

Judged by abundance, this clone is hyperexpanded. The rearrangement uses TRBV27 and TRBJ2-1; TRBD1 aligns across 10 bases. This CDR3 has 14 residues. V gave up 4 bases and J gave up 9 bases; unmatched junction bases: 6. Germline V gene sequence: CDR1 MNHEY, CDR2 SMNVEV (reference sequence). CDR3 DNA: TGTGCCAGCAGTTCGGGACAGGGGTTCGGTGAGCAGTTCTTC. Its protein product is CASSSGQGFGEQFF.

This chain links TRBV5-1 with TRBJ1-1; the match to TRBD1 covers 7 bases. Per germline, CDR1 SGHRS and CDR2 YFSETQ. This CDR3 is built from 15 residues. V lost 4 bases to trimming and J lost 0 bases; unmatched junction nucleotides: 6. This CDR3 reads CASSQPQGMNTEAFF. As DNA, the CDR3 is TGCGCCAGCAGCCAACCACAGGGGATGAACACTGAAGCTTTCTTT. Full variable domain (missing parts from reference TRBV5-1 and TRBJ1-1): KAGVTQTPRYLIKTRGQQVTLSCSPISGHRSVSWYQQTPGQGLQFLFEYFSETQRNKGNFPGRFSGRQFSNSRSEMNVSTLELGDSALYLCASSQPQGMNTEAFFGQGTRLTVV.

CDR3 nucleotide sequence: TGTGCCAGTAGCGCAACATTGAACACTGAAGCTTTCTTT. Protein product: CASSATLNTEAFF. This chain links TRBV19 with TRBJ1-1; D ambiguous. This CDR3 region has 13 residues. CDR1 and CDR2 (germline): LNHDA, SQIVND (reference sequence). The V gene lost 6 bases and the J gene lost 0 bases, with 8 bases spanning the gap.

The chain links TRBV12-3 or TRBV12-4 to TRBJ1-2; TRBD1 agrees at 7 bases. The CDR3 runs to 13 residues. V was pared by 8 bases and J by 2 bases, with 5 bases of the junction left unmatched. CDR3 protein: CASGKTGNYGYTF. In DNA, the CDR3 is TGTGCCAGCGGCAAGACAGGGAACTATGGCTACACCTTC.

The chain links TRBV6-6 to TRBJ2-6, with no clear D. The germline V gene has CDR1 MNHNY and CDR2 SVGAGI (reference sequence). V was shortened by 2 bases and J by 1 base, with 9 bases between the two germline ends. The CDR3 is made up of 16 amino acids. CDR3 region: CASSYPVRSGANVLTF. CDR3 bases: TGTGCCAGCAGTTACCCAGTCAGGTCTGGGGCCAACGTCCTGACTTTC.

The gene calls are TRBV28 and TRBJ1-3; unclear D gene. This CDR3 contains 14 residues. Germline V gene lookup returns CDR1 MDHEN and CDR2 SYDVKM. V lost 6 bases to trimming and J lost 4 bases, with 13 bases between them. CDR3 sequence reads: CASRDPGIGNTIYF. CDR3 DNA: TGTGCCAGCAGGGACCCTGGGATCGGAAACACCATATATTTT. Full variable domain (remainder filled in from reference TRBV28 and TRBJ1-3): DVKVTQSSRYLVKRTGEKVFLECVQDMDHENMFWYRQDPGLGLRLIYFSYDVKMKEKGDIPEGYSVSREKKERFSLILESASTNQTSMYLCASRDPGIGNTIYFGEGSWLTVV.